The T cell receptor (beta chain) under discussion was sequenced for a study of cytomegalovirus exposure and HLA in healthy donors (dated by TCRdb to the late 2010s). Background for the entire study: According to an earlier analysis of several hundred of the donors, some 180 million T cells yielded over 100 million unique TCR beta sequences and roughly 280 Gb of sequence data. A later analysis re-examined previously published TCR beta repertoires from more than 650 donors and added high-resolution HLA genotyping to investigate patterns of TCR occurrence. Among some 400 genotyped donors of the cohort, an average of around 250,000 unique TCR beta nucleotide sequences was sequenced per donor, of which roughly 17% were non-productive. Rather than drawing on any new phenotypic data, the later analysis identified candidate immune exposures from TCR beta sequences and the way those sequences occurred across donors. All discovery cohort repertoires had been generated using a single sequencing platform. The study aimed to test whether signatures of past pathogen exposure could be identified by cataloging public T cell receptors. The study profiled the T cell repertoires of approximately 700 subjects by immunosequencing and related them to cytomegalovirus serostatus. Of the approximately 400 genotyped donors, roughly 80% were placed in the genetic ancestry cluster associated with self-reported Caucasian donors. A separate validation cohort of roughly 130 different subjects was used in addition to the roughly 720-subject first cohort. HLA typing covered class I and class II loci at four-digit resolution. Typing coverage differed by locus: A, B, C, DRB1 and DQB1 were typed in roughly 620-630 donors, DQA1 in about 500, DPA1 in around 600, and DPB1 in roughly 470. Roughly 5 DR-DQ haplotypes were handled as single units for association and clustering because linkage in the cohort was strong. Donor age, sex, ethnicity and CMV serostatus were compiled together with the repertoire data. An earlier analysis of 500 to 750 of the donors applied high-throughput TCR beta sequencing to assess whether each TCR beta V gene segment acted as functional or pseudogenic. To predict cytomegalovirus infection status, the study combined high-throughput TCR immunosequencing, statistical association of individual TCRs with disease status, and machine learning. Approximately 300 gigabases of sequencing data and approximately 84 million unique TCR sequences were included in an early release covering 550 to 650 HLA-typed donors. In a later genetic analysis, genome-wide SNP genotypes for about three fifths of the roughly 670 donors were used, and that subset was treated as a discovery cohort.

The cohort consisted of 600 or so healthy bone marrow donors. All cohort members were sampled while nominally healthy, although unrecorded immune exposures were likely present. The donor tested CMV seropositive, placing the donor among the 290 or so seropositive members of the cohort. Every donor gave a peripheral blood sample, and the peripheral blood mononuclear cells from that sample were used for TCR beta sequencing. The Qiagen DNeasy Blood Extraction Kit was used to extract genomic DNA from the blood cell samples. The study at large found these results: Presence/absence analyses assumed roughly uniform sequencing depth across donors, an assumption that may not hold. Three of the identified cytomegalovirus-associated TCR beta chains were confirmed in vitro to be specific for cytomegalovirus antigens. The 87-base-pair reads could not distinguish some IMGT-functional V segments, including TRBV6-2 and TRBV6-3, so those segments were excluded. In a later analysis, several top co-occurrence clusters were reported to appear linked to parvovirus B19, influenza, CMV and Epstein-Barr virus. Most TCR sequences were observed very rarely across donors, whereas some public TCRs were present in many individuals. A total of 150 to 200 TCR beta chains were listed by the study as associated with cytomegalovirus. Linkage disequilibrium might explain the correlated functional status among segregating V segments, but an unknown experimental factor could not be ruled out. In a later analysis, HLA-associated TCR beta chains were found to be more clonally expanded and to have lower generation probabilities than equally common non-associated chains. According to a later analysis, most CMV-associated TCR beta chains appeared to be HLA-restricted, and the HLA associations seemed to be driven largely by CMV exposure. In this cohort, only TCR beta chains were sequenced, and detectable features were limited by the absence of alpha or paired-chain data. A group of highly shared sequence variants was considered likely to be a technical artifact of the sequencing pipeline. Because some donors lacked HLA typing at each locus, the association tests relied only on the typed subset. According to a later analysis, TCR association rates differed among HLA loci, with DRB1 alleles showing the most associated TCRs and HLA-C alleles showing the fewest. Because counts were too low, seventeen rarely observed V segments, including chromosome 9 orphons, were left out of the earlier analysis of about 620 of the donors. A further reported finding was that TCR beta sequences accurately predicted the HLA-A and HLA-B alleles for most subjects in the first cohort. In a later analysis, about 16,000 TCR beta sequences were associated with specific HLA alleles at a false discovery rate of 0.05. A later genetic analysis associated a missense DCLRE1C variant with V-gene and J-gene trimming of TCR beta chains, and an independent cohort replicated the association. In an earlier analysis of some 500 of the donors, most TCR beta V segments appeared in productive rearrangements about 87% or about 30% of the time, broadly matching IMGT annotations. According to the authors, the approach could potentially be generalized to other disease states and immunological phenotypes. The only immune exposure information available for the cohort was CMV serostatus. In a later genetic analysis, fewer N-insertions in productive TCRs were reported among donors in an Asian-associated ancestry cluster than the roughly 670-donor mean. Assigning TCR associations to individual alleles was difficult when HLA alleles, especially DR and DQ, strongly co-occurred. The classifier was reported to diagnose cytomegalovirus status with high specificity and sensitivity in both the original cohort and the validation cohort.

Concerning this clone itself: The antigen it binds to is not known. The input lacks base qualities; no much larger clone sits a single base away.

CDR1 LGHNA and CDR2 YSLEER were looked up in the germline V gene. From V the trimming removes 5 bases and from J it removes 8 bases, while the gene matches leave 17 bases of the junction unaccounted for. The CDR3 holds 17 amino acids from the cysteine to the phenylalanine. Only the CDR3 DNA stays, 51 bases, in frame from base 1. Libraries came from the immunoSEQ multiplex PCR assay. For the multiplex PCR, a mixture combining 60 forward primers for TCR Vbeta segments and 13 reverse primers for TCR Jbeta segments was used. The CDR3 region of rearranged TCR beta genes was amplified from genomic DNA by a multiplex PCR assay. The Illumina HiSeq System was used to sequence the amplified TCR beta libraries as 87-base-pair reads. In the original analysis: In a later analysis, some 80 million unique TCR beta chains were counted across the roughly 670 repertoires, and roughly 11 million of these chains were shared by at least two donors. To remove PCR and sequencing errors, raw reads were error-corrected and collapsed into unique sequences using a nearest-neighbor algorithm that merged closely related sequences. CDR3 sequences were aligned to IMGT reference sequences to assign V, D and J gene segments. For a sequence to be retained, a match of at least six nucleotides was required to both a V gene segment and a J gene segment. A rearrangement counted as productive if the CDR3 had no stop codons and remained in frame with V and J, and every other rearrangement counted as non-productive. Following IMGT convention, CDR3 was defined as the stretch from the second conserved V-encoded cysteine up to the conserved J-encoded phenylalanine. In an earlier analysis of more than 550 of the donors, sequences lacking an unambiguous match to a single V gene segment were excluded. An earlier analysis of 500 to 600 of the donors classified V segments as functional when productive rearrangements were above 56.7% and as segregating when the standard deviation between donors was above 5%. A statistical classification framework was built to diagnose cytomegalovirus status from the catalog of TCR beta chain sequences. In a later analysis, TCR nucleotide sequences were compared against IMGT/GENE-DB human TR gene sequences so that V and J genes could be assigned. Using the TCRdist pipeline, a later analysis assigned CDR3 sequences along with most-parsimonious VDJ recombination scenarios. In a later analysis, each TCR beta chain was defined by its CDR3 amino acid sequence together with its V-gene family, and reads without a unique V-gene family were excluded. In a later analysis, 500 to 650 highly shared, low-generation-probability nucleotide sequences were removed to address suspected cross-contamination and a sequencing artifact. In a later analysis, a clonal expansion index was calculated for each public chain from normalized within-repertoire ranks of inferred template counts. In a later analysis, generation probabilities were computed using a VDJ recombination model fitted to out-of-frame rearrangements, and the results were checked against IGoR. In a later analysis, TCR-TCR, TCR-HLA and TCR-CMV co-occurrence was scored with hypergeometric tests, and a repertoire-size bias correction was applied to TCR pairs. To estimate false discovery rates, a later analysis permuted the HLA or CMV assignments 20 times. A later analysis grouped co-occurring TCRs with DBSCAN, adding TCRdist sequence similarity when clustering within HLA-allele-positive subsets. Co-occurrence clustering excluded repertoires with fewer than 30,000 or more than 120,000 public chains, plus five with anomalous nucleotide sharing. TCRdb re-hosts the immuneACCESS table, in-frame sequences only. Its copies lack some clones; in the studies checked, an unresolved V gene accounts for under half of them, and the cause for the rest is not known. For V, J and clone size, that table is used; D and trimming come from the DNA. This sample is represented by fewer than 200,000 clones; over 65% of them were singletons. The top ten hold about 7% of the sample.

Here the chain combines TRBV4-3 and TRBJ2-1; a stretch of 8 junction bases matches TRBD2. Sequencing was performed on PBMCs. The receptor's source is a man aged 35 to 55 in good health and CMV-seropositive. In nucleotides, the sequence is TGCGCCAGCAGCAAAGGGGCGGGGGGCTCAAAATTCGATGAGCAGTTCTTC. It is translated as CASSKGAGGSKFDEQFF.